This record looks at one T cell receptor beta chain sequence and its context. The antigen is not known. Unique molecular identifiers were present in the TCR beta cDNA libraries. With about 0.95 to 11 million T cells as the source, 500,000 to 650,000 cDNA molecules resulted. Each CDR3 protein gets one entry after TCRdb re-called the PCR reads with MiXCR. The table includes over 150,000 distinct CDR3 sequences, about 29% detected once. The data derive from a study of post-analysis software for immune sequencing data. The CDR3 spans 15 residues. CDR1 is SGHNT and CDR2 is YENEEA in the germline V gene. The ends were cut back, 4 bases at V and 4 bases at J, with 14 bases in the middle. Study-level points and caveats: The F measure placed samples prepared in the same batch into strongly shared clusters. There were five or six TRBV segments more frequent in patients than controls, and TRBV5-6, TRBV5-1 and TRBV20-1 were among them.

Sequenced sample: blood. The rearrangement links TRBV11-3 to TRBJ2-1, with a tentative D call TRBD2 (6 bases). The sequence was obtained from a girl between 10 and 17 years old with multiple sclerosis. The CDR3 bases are TGTGCCAGCAGCTCTCGGGGTAGCGGTTACAATGAGCAGTTCTTC. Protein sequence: CASSSRGSGYNEQFF.